This T cell receptor (beta chain) was captured in a study of T cell responses to AZD1222 COVID-19 vaccine. Study-wide results and caveats: No day 14 peak samples; only post-peak repertoires were characterized.

The table came from immunoSEQ multiplex PCR; TCRdb's copy has only in-frame clones and leaves some out. This sample has approximately 200,000 clones, with approximately 86% found just once. The germline V gene has CDR1 SGHRS and CDR2 YFSETQ. The CDR3 spans 14 residues. The V and J ends lost 3 bases and 2 bases respectively, with 12 bases between them. Regarding this clone: What it binds is unknown.

Specimen: peripheral blood, collected on day 0 of AZD1222 vaccination. V usage is TRBV5-1 and J usage is TRBJ2-7; D possibly matches TRBD1 or TRBD2 (5 bases each). The clonotype originates from an adult in good health. The CDR3 loop is CASSSGRLTYEQYF. CDR3 in DNA: TGCGCCAGCAGCTCGGGACGGCTAACCTACGAGCAGTACTTC.